These 27 T cell receptor beta chains were all obtained from the same sample, sequenced in a study of T cell changes during pregnancy in multiple sclerosis. Measured with immunoSEQ multiplex PCR; TCRdb has only the in-frame clones, and not every one. The table includes more than 65,000 clones, 80% to 95% detected once. Sequences were derived from CD4+ T cells from peripheral blood mononuclear cells, sampled before pregnancy. The source is a female donor with multiple sclerosis, enrolled in a pregnancy study.

This clone was observed a handful of times. The V gene is TRBV20-1, the J gene TRBJ1-1; weak D call: TRBD1 (5 bases). The CDR3 is 11 amino acids. V was pared by 3 bases and J by 8 bases, with 10 bases between. The germline V gene encodes CDR1 DFQATT and CDR2 SNEGSKA (reference sequence). The CDR3 coding sequence is TGCAGTGCTAGGGGGGGTAAAGAAGCTTTCTTT. It translates to CSARGGKEAFF.

This sequence joins TRBV7-2 and TRBJ2-7, with D possibly matching TRBD1 (6 bases). Trimming stripped 1 base from V and 3 bases from J, with 13 bases between. The length of the CDR3 is 15 residues. The germline V gene encodes CDR1 SGHTA and CDR2 FQGNSA. CDR3 DNA: TGTGCCAGCAGCTTAGACCTACAGGGAGACTACGAGCAGTACTTC. This codes for CASSLDLQGDYEQYF.

The J gene is TRBJ2-1, the V gene TRBV29-1; the match to TRBD2 covers 7 bases. This CDR3 spans 15 amino acids. The germline gives CDR1 SQVTM, CDR2 ANQGSEA. V shed 1 base and J 0 bases; nucleotides not matched to a gene: 3. The chain's CDR3 is CSVEGGSDSYNEQFF. The CDR3 bases are TGCAGCGTTGAAGGCGGGAGTGACTCCTACAATGAGCAGTTCTTC.

The chain carries TRBV11-3 and TRBJ2-1; D might be TRBD1 (6 bases). The CDR3 is 14 residues long. Trimming took off 4 bases at V and 5 bases at J, with 12 bases between the two ends. CDR1 and CDR2 (germline): SGHNT, YENEEA. CDR3 sequence reads: CASSSDRDNNEQFF. CDR3 DNA sequence: TGTGCCAGCAGCTCGGACAGAGACAACAATGAGCAGTTCTTC.

CDR3: CASSLEGGTEAFF. The CDR3 DNA sequence: TGTGCCAGCAGCTTAGAGGGGGGCACTGAAGCTTTCTTT. The chain recombines TRBV11-3 with TRBJ1-1, with a weak D call TRBD1 (5 bases). Germline V lookup: CDR1 SGHNT, CDR2 YENEEA. Trimming removed 0 bases from V and 4 bases from J, with 6 bases in between. The CDR3 contains 13 residues.

CDR3 sequence (DNA): TGCGCCAGCAGCCAGCCGCATACTTCCTACAATGAGCAGTTCTTC. Amino acids: CASSQPHTSYNEQFF. The chain links TRBV4-1 to TRBJ2-1; no clear D gene. The CDR3 length is 15 residues. V was clipped by 3 bases and J by 1 base, with 10 bases between them. In germline, CDR1 is MGHRA, CDR2 YSYEKL.

The chain employs TRBV18 and TRBJ2-4; D is possibly TRBD1 (6 bases). From germline, CDR1 is KGHSH and CDR2 LQKENI. The CDR3 is 13 residues long. The V and J ends lost 4 bases and 7 bases respectively, with 11 bases between them. For the CDR3, the DNA is TGTGCCAGCTCACTTCGCCAGGGGAACATTCAGTACTTC. It codes for CASSLRQGNIQYF. Supplemented by reference TRBV18 and TRBJ2-4, the full variable domain reads NAGVMQNPRHLVRRRGQEARLRCSPMKGHSHVYWYRQLPEEGLKFMVYLQKENIIDESGMPKERFSAEFPKEGPSILRIQQVVRGDSAAYFCASSLRQGNIQYFGAGTRLSVL.

The rearrangement joins TRBV5-1 to TRBJ1-6; 8 bases fit TRBD1. This CDR3 has 18 amino acids. After removal of 3 bases from V and 8 bases from J, the junction contained 16 bases not matched to a gene. Germline values: CDR1 SGHRS, CDR2 YFSETQ. In nucleotides, the CDR3 is TGCGCCAGCAGCTCTGGACAGGGCTCGGACTACGTGGATTCACCCCTCCACTTT. Its protein is CASSSGQGSDYVDSPLHF.

This sequence joins TRBV28 and TRBJ1-4, with 11 nucleotides matching TRBD1. With V trimmed by 4 bases and J by 8 bases, 6 bases remained unmatched. Germline CDR1 MDHEN, CDR2 SYDVKM. The CDR3 spans 15 residues. CDR3 DNA sequence: TGTGCCAGCAGTTCGTCGGGACAGGGGGGGGAAAAACTGTTTTTT. Residues: CASSSSGQGGEKLFF.

This clone was recorded only once. The chain uses TRBV12-5 and TRBJ2-3; TRBD1 might be the D (5 bases). CDR1 LGHNT and CDR2 FRNRAP come from the germline V gene. The germline V and J ends were trimmed by 6 bases and 0 bases, with 13 bases remaining between them. The CDR3 is 15 amino acids. CDR3 nucleotides: TGTGCTAGTGGCCCCCTAGGGGCCAGCACAGATACGCAGTATTTT. Translating it yields CASGPLGASTDTQYF.

The chain carries TRBV4-3 and TRBJ2-5; TRBD1 matches at 7 bases. CDR1 is LGHNA, CDR2 YSLEER, per germline. Losses at the gene ends were 3 bases for V and 5 bases for J; bases not matched to a gene: 9. This CDR3 is built from 15 residues. The CDR3 spells CASSQTGSRGETQYF. DNA for the CDR3: TGCGCCAGCAGCCAGACAGGGTCTAGAGGGGAGACCCAGTACTTC.

The CDR3 DNA reads as TGCGCCAGCAGCACCCCGGGACAGGAAGACACCATATATTTT. Translating it yields CASSTPGQEDTIYF. The rearrangement uses TRBV4-1 and TRBJ1-3; 8 bases map to TRBD1. CDR1 is MGHRA, CDR2 YSYEKL, per germline. There are 14 residues in the CDR3. The V gene end was trimmed by 5 bases and the J gene end by 8 bases; junction bases not matched to a gene: 8.

This clone appeared a single time. The gene calls are TRBV20-1 and TRBJ2-7; maybe TRBD2 (6 bases). Germline CDR1 is DFQATT and CDR2 is SNEGSKA (reference sequence). Trimming shortened V by 6 bases and J by 5 bases, and 11 bases separated the two germline ends. This CDR3 has 11 amino acids. CDR3 in DNA: TGCAGTGCCCTGAGGAGGGACGAGCAGTACTTC. Translating gives CSALRRDEQYF.

This clone was found once. This chain connects TRBV4-1 to TRBJ2-7; possible D gene TRBD2, 6 bases. Germline V gives CDR1 MGHRA, CDR2 YSYEKL. CDR3 size: 18 residues. V was clipped by 1 base and J by 0 bases, with 19 bases between them. The CDR3 protein is CASSQVDFLADSSYEQYF. The CDR3 coding sequence is TGCGCCAGCAGCCAAGTGGACTTCTTAGCGGATAGCTCCTACGAGCAGTACTTC.

V gene TRBV28 combines with J gene TRBJ2-1; 9 bases match TRBD2. CDR3 length: 17 amino acids. V lost 6 bases, J lost 4 bases, and 13 bases stayed unmatched. CDR1 and CDR2 (germline): MDHEN, SYDVKM. CDR3 sequence reads: CASRETRTSDRYNEQFF. In DNA, the CDR3 is TGTGCCAGCAGAGAGACTCGGACTAGCGATAGATACAATGAGCAGTTCTTC.

This clone was counted once. The chain couples TRBV7-6 to TRBJ1-4; 12 bases line up with TRBD1. CDR3 size: 16 residues. The ends lost 4 bases at V and 8 bases at J; junction bases unmatched: 8. Germline V gene data show CDR1 as SGHVS and CDR2 as FNYEAQ. CDR3 nucleotide sequence: TGTGCCAGCAGCTCACGCCGGGACAGGGGGCGCGAAAAACTGTTTTTT. Amino acid sequence: CASSSRRDRGREKLFF.

The CDR3 region has the DNA TGCAGCGTTTTGAGGGAGGGGATGAACACTGAAGCTTTCTTT. Its protein is CSVLREGMNTEAFF. The chain has TRBV29-1 and TRBJ1-1, with D perhaps matching TRBD1 (5 bases). Trimming stripped 5 bases from V and 0 bases from J, with 13 bases between. There are 14 residues in the CDR3. Germline V gene data show CDR1 as SQVTM and CDR2 as ANQGSEA.

The chain uses TRBV5-6 and TRBJ2-5, with 7 bases matching TRBD1. The germline CDR1 and CDR2 sequences are SGHDT and YYEEEE. Germline trimming cut 6 bases from V and 5 bases from J; bases unmatched to any gene: 10. The CDR3 is 14 amino acids. CDR3: CASTLQGSEETQYF. The CDR3 DNA is TGTGCCAGCACCCTACAGGGGAGTGAGGAGACCCAGTACTTC.

In DNA form, the CDR3 reads TGTGCTAGTGGTTTGGGAACTAGCGTAAACGGGGAGCTGTTTTTT. Residues: CASGLGTSVNGELFF. The chain carries TRBV12-5 and TRBJ2-2; 7 bases agree with TRBD2. The CDR3 runs to 15 residues. CDR1 is LGHNT and CDR2 is FRNRAP in the germline V gene. The V gene end was trimmed by 1 base and the J gene end by 7 bases; junction bases not matched to a gene: 6.

This clone was seen a single time. V is TRBV30 and J is TRBJ1-1; no firm D call. CDR3 size: 13 residues. Trimming cost V 2 bases and J 5 bases, with 12 bases left between them. Germline V lookup: CDR1 GTSNPN, CDR2 SVGIG (reference sequence). CDR3 DNA: TGTGCCTGGAGTTTGAGGGCCTGGACTGAAGCTTTCTTT. Amino acid sequence: CAWSLRAWTEAFF.

V usage is TRBV15 and J usage is TRBJ2-3; 9 nucleotides match TRBD2. The V gene's germline CDR1 is LNHNV and CDR2 YYDKDF (reference sequence). This CDR3 comprises 15 residues. Trimming removed 2 bases from V and 1 base from J; junction bases left unmatched: 1. CDR3 region: CATSRRLAGTDTQYF. The CDR3 nucleotides read TGTGCCACCAGCAGAAGACTAGCGGGCACAGATACGCAGTATTTT.

In its sample, this clone was seen a few times. V is TRBV30 and J is TRBJ1-6; TRBD1 might be the D (6 bases). V lost 1 base and J 9 bases, leaving 13 bases between the germline ends. This CDR3 comprises 14 residues. The germline CDR1 and CDR2 sequences are GTSNPN and SVGIG (reference sequence). Here the CDR3 DNA reads TGTGCCTGGAGTGCCTACAGGGTCGGTTCACCCCTCCACTTT. Translated: CAWSAYRVGSPLHF.

V is TRBV14 and J is TRBJ1-2; TRBD1 matches at 7 bases. The CDR3 extends over 14 amino acids. The V gene's germline CDR1 is SGHDN and CDR2 FVKESK. Trimming cost V 4 bases and J 3 bases; bases outside gene matches: 5. CDR3: CASSLRTGYYGYTF. Written as DNA, the CDR3 is TGTGCCAGCAGCCTCCGGACAGGCTACTATGGCTACACCTTC.

This chain links TRBV7-2 with TRBJ1-5; 8 bases fit TRBD1. This CDR3 contains 15 residues. Germline V gene sequence: CDR1 SGHTA, CDR2 FQGNSA. Losses at the gene ends were 6 bases for V and 1 base for J; bases not matched to a gene: 5. CDR3: CASSTRTGSNQPQHF. DNA of the CDR3: TGTGCCAGCAGTACCAGGACAGGGAGCAATCAGCCCCAGCATTTT.

V is TRBV7-9 and J is TRBJ2-3; 11 positions match TRBD2. CDR1 is SEHNR and CDR2 is FQNEAQ in the germline V gene (reference sequence). The CDR3 spans 15 residues. After removal of 5 bases from V and 3 bases from J, the junction contained 4 bases not matched to a gene. CDR3 region: CASSIPSGGTDTQYF. The CDR3 nucleotides read TGTGCCAGCAGCATCCCTAGCGGGGGGACAGATACGCAGTATTTT.

This rearrangement joins TRBV19 to TRBJ1-1; TRBD1 matches at 7 bases. V lost 1 base, J lost 1 base, and 3 bases stayed unmatched. The CDR3 consists of 15 residues. The germline CDR1 and CDR2 sequences are LNHDA and SQIVND (reference sequence). Here the CDR3 reads CASSIGRGRNTEAFF. CDR3 DNA sequence: TGTGCCAGTAGTATAGGCAGGGGGAGGAACACTGAAGCTTTCTTT.

CDR3 loop: CASSPLGGRAFF. The CDR3 DNA reads TGTGCCAGCAGCCCCCTGGGAGGTCGAGCTTTCTTT. The chain uses TRBV7-3 and TRBJ1-1; D is undetermined. The CDR3 runs 12 residues. Germline CDR1 reads SGHTA; CDR2 reads FQGTGA. V was shortened by 5 bases and J by 10 bases, with 14 bases between the two germline ends.